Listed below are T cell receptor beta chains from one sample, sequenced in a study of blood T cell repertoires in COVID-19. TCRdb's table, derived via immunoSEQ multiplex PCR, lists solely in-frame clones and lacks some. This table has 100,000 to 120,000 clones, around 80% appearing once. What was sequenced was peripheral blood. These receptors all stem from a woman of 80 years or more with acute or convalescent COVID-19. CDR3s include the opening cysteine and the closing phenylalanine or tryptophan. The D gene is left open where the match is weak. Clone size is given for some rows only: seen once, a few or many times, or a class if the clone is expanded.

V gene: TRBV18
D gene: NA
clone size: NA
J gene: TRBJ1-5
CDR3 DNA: TGTGCCAGCTCACCATACAGGGACAATCAGCCCCAGCATTTT
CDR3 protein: CASSPYRDNQPQHF

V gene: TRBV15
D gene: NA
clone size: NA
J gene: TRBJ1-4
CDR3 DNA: TGTGCCACCAGCAGAGGTCTTACCAACTCTAATGAAAAACTGTTTTTT
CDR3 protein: CATSRGLTNSNEKLFF

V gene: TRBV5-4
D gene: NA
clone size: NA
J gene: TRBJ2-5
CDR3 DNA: TGTGCCAGCAGCTTGCGGGGAGCCGGAGAGACCCAGTACTTC
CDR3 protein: CASSLRGAGETQYF

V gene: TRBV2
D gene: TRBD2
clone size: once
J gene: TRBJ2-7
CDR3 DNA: TGTGCCAGCAGTGCAGGGACTACCTACGAGCAGTACTTC
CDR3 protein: CASSAGTTYEQYF

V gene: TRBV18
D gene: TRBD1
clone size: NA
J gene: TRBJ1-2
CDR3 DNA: TGTGCCAGCTCACCGCCGGGACAGCTATCCTATGGCTACACCTTC
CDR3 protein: CASSPPGQLSYGYTF

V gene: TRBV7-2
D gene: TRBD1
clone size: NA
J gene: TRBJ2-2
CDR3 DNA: TGTGCCAGCAGCTCGGGACAGGGCAACACCGGGGAGCTGTTTTTT
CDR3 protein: CASSSGQGNTGELFF

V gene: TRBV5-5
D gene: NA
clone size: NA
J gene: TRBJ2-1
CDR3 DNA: TGTGCCAGCAGCTTGGTTGCGGGCTCCTACAATGAGCAGTTCTTC
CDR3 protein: CASSLVAGSYNEQFF

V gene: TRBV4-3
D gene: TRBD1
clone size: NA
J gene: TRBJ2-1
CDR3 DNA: TGCGCCAGCAGCCCTCGCACCCAGGGGGATGACAATGAGCAGTTCTTC
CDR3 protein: CASSPRTQGDDNEQFF

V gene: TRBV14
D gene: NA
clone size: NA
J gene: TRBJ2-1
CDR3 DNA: TGTGCCAGCAGCCCCCTCGTCGAGTACAATGAGCAGTTCTTC
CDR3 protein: CASSPLVEYNEQFF

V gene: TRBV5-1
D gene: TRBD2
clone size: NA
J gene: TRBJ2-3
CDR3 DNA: TGCGCCAGCAGCTGGCCACTAGCGGGAGGCAGCACAGATACGCAGTATTTT
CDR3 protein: CASSWPLAGGSTDTQYF

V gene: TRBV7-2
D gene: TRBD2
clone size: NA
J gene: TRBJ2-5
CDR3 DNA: TGTGCCAGCAGCTCGAATAGACTAGCGGGAGCGGAGACCCAGTACTTC
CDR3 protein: CASSSNRLAGAETQYF

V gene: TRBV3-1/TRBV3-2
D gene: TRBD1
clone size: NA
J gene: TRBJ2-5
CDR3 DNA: TGTGCCAGCAGTCCCACGACAGGGGGTCTCGAAGAGACCCAGTACTTC
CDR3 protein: CASSPTTGGLEETQYF

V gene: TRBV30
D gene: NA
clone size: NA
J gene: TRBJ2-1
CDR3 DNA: TGTGCCTGGACTAGCGACAATGAGCAGTTCTTC
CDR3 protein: CAWTSDNEQFF

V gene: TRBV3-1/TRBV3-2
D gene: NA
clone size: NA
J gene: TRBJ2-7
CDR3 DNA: TGTGCCAGCAGTCCAAGTGGGGCGACCTACGAGCAGTACTTC
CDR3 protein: CASSPSGATYEQYF

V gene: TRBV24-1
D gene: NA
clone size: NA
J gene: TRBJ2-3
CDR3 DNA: TGTGCCTCCCTGAGCCGTACAGGGAGAGCTGGCGATACGCAGTATTTT
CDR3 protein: CASLSRTGRAGDTQYF

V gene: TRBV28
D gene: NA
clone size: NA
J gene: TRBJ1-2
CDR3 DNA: TGTGCCAGCAGTTTCTCCCCCTACTATGGCTACACCTTC
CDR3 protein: CASSFSPYYGYTF

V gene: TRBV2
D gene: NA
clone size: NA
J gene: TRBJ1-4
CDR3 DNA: TGTGCCAGCAGTGATACTACCGGGACACAAGAAAAACTGTTTTTT
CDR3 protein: CASSDTTGTQEKLFF

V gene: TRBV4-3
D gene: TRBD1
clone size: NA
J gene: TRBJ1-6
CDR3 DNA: TGCGCCAGCAGCCAAGCGAGACAGGGTCACTCACCCCTCCACTTT
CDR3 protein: CASSQARQGHSPLHF

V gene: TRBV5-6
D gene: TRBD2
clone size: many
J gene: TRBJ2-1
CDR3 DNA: TGTGCCAGCAGCTTGCGTGGGACTAGCGGGAGAAATGAGCAGTTCTTC
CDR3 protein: CASSLRGTSGRNEQFF

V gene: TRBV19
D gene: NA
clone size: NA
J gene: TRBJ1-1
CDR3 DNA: TGTGCCAGTAGGGACAGCTCCGAGGGAACTCGAGCTTTCTTT
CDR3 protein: CASRDSSEGTRAFF

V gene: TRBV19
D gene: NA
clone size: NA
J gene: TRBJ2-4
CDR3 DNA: TGTGCCAGTAGTAGCGCTACCAAAAACATTCAGTACTTC
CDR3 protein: CASSSATKNIQYF

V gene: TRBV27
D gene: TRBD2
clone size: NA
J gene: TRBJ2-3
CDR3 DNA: TGTGCCAGCAGTTTATTGGGGACTAGCGGCACAGATACGCAGTATTTT
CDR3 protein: CASSLLGTSGTDTQYF

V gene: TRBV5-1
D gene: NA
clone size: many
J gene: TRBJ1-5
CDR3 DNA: TGCGCCAGCAGCTTGTTAGCGGGGGATCAGCCCCAGCATTTT
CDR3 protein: CASSLLAGDQPQHF

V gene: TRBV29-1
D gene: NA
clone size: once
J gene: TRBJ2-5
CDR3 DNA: TGCAGCGTTGAAGATACGAACAGGCCCTCCGGGGAGACCCAGTACTTC
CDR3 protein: CSVEDTNRPSGETQYF

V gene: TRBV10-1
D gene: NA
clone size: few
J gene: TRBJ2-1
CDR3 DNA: TGCGCCAGCAGTGGGGGAGCCCATGAGCAGTTCTTC
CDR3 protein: CASSGGAHEQFF

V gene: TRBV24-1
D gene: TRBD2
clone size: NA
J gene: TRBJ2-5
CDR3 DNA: TGTGCCACCAGTGAGATATCCGGGACTAGCGGTAGAGAGACCCAGTACTTC
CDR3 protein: CATSEISGTSGRETQYF

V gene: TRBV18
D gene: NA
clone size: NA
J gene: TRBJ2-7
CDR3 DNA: TGTGCCAGCTCACCTCGACAAGGTGCCCTCTCCTACGAGCAGTACTTC
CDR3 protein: CASSPRQGALSYEQYF

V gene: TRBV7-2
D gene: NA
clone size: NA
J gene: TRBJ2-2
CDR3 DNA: TGTGCCAGCAGCTTAGTCCTAGTGGGCGGGGAGCTGTTTTTT
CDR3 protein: CASSLVLVGGELFF

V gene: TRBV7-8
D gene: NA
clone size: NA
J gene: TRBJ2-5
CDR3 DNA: TGTGCCAGCAGCCCCGGGCAGGGGGAGACCCAGTACTTC
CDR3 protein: CASSPGQGETQYF

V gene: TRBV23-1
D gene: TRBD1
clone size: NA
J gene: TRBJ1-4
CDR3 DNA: TGCGCCAGCAGTCATTTGGGACAGGGGGCCGTAAGTGGAAAGAATGAAAAACTGTTTTTT
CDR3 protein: CASSHLGQGAVSGKNEKLFF

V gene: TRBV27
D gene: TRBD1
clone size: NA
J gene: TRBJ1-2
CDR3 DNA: TGTGCCAGCAGTTTGAGAGACAGGGACTATGGCTACACCTTC
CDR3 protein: CASSLRDRDYGYTF

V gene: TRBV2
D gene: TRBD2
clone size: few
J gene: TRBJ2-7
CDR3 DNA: TGTGCCAGCAGTGTAGCGGGAGGGAGTGAGCAGTACTTC
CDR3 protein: CASSVAGGSEQYF

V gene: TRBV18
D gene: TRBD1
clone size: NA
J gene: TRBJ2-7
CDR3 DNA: TGTGCCAGCTCACCAGGGACAGGGGTGTACGAGCAGTACTTC
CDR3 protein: CASSPGTGVYEQYF

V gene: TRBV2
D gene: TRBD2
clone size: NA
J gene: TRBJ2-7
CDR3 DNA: TGTGCCAGCAGAGGGACTAGCGGGAGGCAGTACTTC
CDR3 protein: CASRGTSGRQYF

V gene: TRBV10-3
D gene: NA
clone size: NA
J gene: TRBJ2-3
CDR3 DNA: TGTGCCATCAGTAGTCAATCGCGACTCGAGGAGGATACGCAGTATTTT
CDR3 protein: CAISSQSRLEEDTQYF

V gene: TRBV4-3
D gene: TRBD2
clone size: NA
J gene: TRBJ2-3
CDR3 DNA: TGCGCCAGCAGCCAAGACGCTAGCGGGGCCACAGATACGCAGTATTTT
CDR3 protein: CASSQDASGATDTQYF

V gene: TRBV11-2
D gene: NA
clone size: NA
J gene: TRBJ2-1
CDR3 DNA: TGTGCCAGCAGCTTAGGAGGGAGTTCAGCATTGGAGCAGTTCTTC
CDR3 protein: CASSLGGSSALEQFF

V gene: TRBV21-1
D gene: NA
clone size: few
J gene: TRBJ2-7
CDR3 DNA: TGTGCCAGCAGCTCCCGGTTTAGCGGGAGCACCGAGCAGTACTTC
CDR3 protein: CASSSRFSGSTEQYF

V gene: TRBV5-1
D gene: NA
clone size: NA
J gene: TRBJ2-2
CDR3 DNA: TGCGCCAGCAGCTTGATTCCGGAGAACGCGAACACCGGGGAGCTGTTTTTT
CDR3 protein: CASSLIPENANTGELFF

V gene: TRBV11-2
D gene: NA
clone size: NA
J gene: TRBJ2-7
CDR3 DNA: TGTGCCAGCAGCCCGAGACTGGCCTCCTACGAGCAGTACTTC
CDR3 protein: CASSPRLASYEQYF